What follows are 12 T cell receptor beta chains derived from one specimen sequenced in a study of cytomegalovirus exposure and HLA in healthy donors. Sequencing used immunoSEQ multiplex PCR; TCRdb keeps in-frame clones, though not all of them. The table includes 150,000 or so clones, roughly nine tenths detected once. Input material: PBMCs. The receptors derive from a woman aged 18-29 years in good health and CMV-seropositive.

This clone has just a few counts. The chain combines TRBV4-2 with TRBJ2-7; 8 nucleotides match TRBD1. After removal of 1 base from V and 4 bases from J, the junction contained 9 bases not matched to a gene. Germline loops: CDR1 LGHNA, CDR2 YNFKEQ. The CDR3 length is 16 residues. CDR3 residues: CASSQVIGQGSYEQYF. CDR3 DNA: TGTGCCAGCAGCCAAGTAATAGGACAGGGAAGTTACGAGCAGTACTTC.

The V and J genes are TRBV13 and TRBJ2-5; TRBD1 matches 11 bases. The CDR3 has 15 amino acids. V was pared by 5 bases and J by 2 bases, with 4 bases of the junction left unmatched. Germline V gene lookup returns CDR1 PRHDT and CDR2 FYEKMQ (reference sequence). Written as DNA, the CDR3 is TGTGCCAGCAGCCCCCGGGACAGGGGGCAAGAGACCCAGTACTTC. It encodes CASSPRDRGQETQYF. The entire variable domain, with the rest obtained from reference TRBV13 and TRBJ2-5, is as follows: AAGVIQSPRHLIKEKRETATLKCYPIPRHDTVYWYQQGPGQDPQFLISFYEKMQSDKGSIPDRFSAQQFSDYHSELNMSSLELGDSALYFCASSPRDRGQETQYFGPGTRLLVL.

The gene calls are TRBV7-9 and TRBJ2-5, with 9 nucleotides matching TRBD1. There are 19 residues in the CDR3. V lost 4 bases and J lost 2; bases outside the gene matches: 17. CDR1 and CDR2 from the germline V gene are SEHNR and FQNEAQ (reference sequence). CDR3 DNA: TGTGCCAGCAGCTCGCCTCCGAGATCCGGGGACAGGGATCAAGAGACCCAGTACTTC. Translation gives CASSSPPRSGDRDQETQYF.

V usage is TRBV5-6 and J usage is TRBJ2-6; D is unresolved. This CDR3 contains 15 residues. The V gene lost 4 bases and the J gene lost 0 bases, with 8 bases spanning the gap. Germline CDR1 reads SGHDT; CDR2 reads YYEEEE. The CDR3 loop is CASSIQFSGANVLTF. In DNA form, the CDR3 reads TGTGCCAGCAGCATACAGTTCTCTGGGGCCAACGTCCTGACTTTC.

The gene calls are TRBV5-1 and TRBJ2-7; 7 positions agree with TRBD1. The CDR3 covers 15 residues. Losses at the gene ends were 0 bases for V and 3 bases for J; bases not matched to a gene: 6. Germline values: CDR1 SGHRS, CDR2 YFSETQ. In DNA form, the CDR3 reads TGCGCCAGCAGCTTGGAGGCAGGACAGGTCTACGAGCAGTACTTC. It specifies CASSLEAGQVYEQYF.

This sequence joins TRBV5-4 and TRBJ2-7; D perhaps matches TRBD2 (7 bases). The germline CDR1 and CDR2 sequences are SGHNT and YYREEE (reference sequence). The CDR3 is made up of 15 amino acids. The V gene lost 6 bases and the J gene lost 5 bases, with 21 bases spanning the gap. The CDR3 loop reads CASTPRGGAMNEQYF. CDR3 sequence (DNA): TGTGCCAGCACCCCCCGTGGGGGGGCGATGAACGAGCAGTACTTC.

The J gene is TRBJ2-4, the V gene TRBV30; TRBD2 matches at 13 bases. This CDR3 has 12 residues. Trimming cost V 2 bases and J 13 bases; bases outside gene matches: 2. Germline V gene lookup returns CDR1 GTSNPN and CDR2 SVGIG (reference sequence). The CDR3 DNA is TGTGCCTGGAGTACGGGACTAGCGGGGCAGTACTTC. Encoded protein: CAWSTGLAGQYF.

The rearrangement uses TRBV6-5 and TRBJ2-4; 7 nucleotides align to TRBD1. This CDR3 region has 16 residues. Germline V gene lookup returns CDR1 MNHEY and CDR2 SVGAGI. J was trimmed by 7 bases and V by 2 bases; bases with no gene match: 11. CDR3 sequence: CASSYPRQGVDNIQYF. The CDR3 DNA reads as TGTGCCAGCAGTTACCCCCGACAGGGAGTTGACAACATTCAGTACTTC.

V gene TRBV19 combines with J gene TRBJ1-1, with 7 bases fitting TRBD1. The CDR3 extends over 14 amino acids. The V gene end was trimmed by 6 bases and the J gene end by 5 bases; junction bases not matched to a gene: 9. The germline gives CDR1 LNHDA, CDR2 SQIVND (reference sequence). Here the CDR3 reads CASSIFDRVTEAFF. As DNA, the CDR3 is TGTGCCAGTAGCATATTTGACAGGGTAACTGAAGCTTTCTTT.

This chain links TRBV6-5 with TRBJ1-1, with 7 bases fitting TRBD1. The trim removed 5 bases at V and 4 bases at J, leaving 10 bases unmatched. The V gene's germline CDR1 is MNHEY and CDR2 SVGAGI. The CDR3 contains 15 residues. For the CDR3, the DNA is TGTGCCAGCAGTACGACAGGGAAGGGCCTCACTGAAGCTTTCTTT. This translates into CASSTTGKGLTEAFF.

V is TRBV12-5 and J is TRBJ2-1, with D possibly matching TRBD2 (5 bases). The CDR3 is made up of 14 amino acids. Germline CDR1 and CDR2: LGHNT and FRNRAP. Deletions cut 8 bases from V and 8 bases from J, with 19 bases between. The chain's CDR3 is CASSLGLAIDEQFF. CDR3 bases: TGTGCTAGTTCATTAGGGCTAGCTATCGATGAGCAGTTCTTC.

The gene calls are TRBV6-5 and TRBJ1-1, with 8 nucleotides matching TRBD1. The J segment lost 3 bases and the V segment lost 6 bases, leaving 9 bases of the junction unmatched. CDR1 MNHEY and CDR2 SVGAGI come from the germline V gene. This CDR3 is 15 amino acids long. The CDR3 loop is CASRPRQGSDTEAFF. As DNA, the CDR3 is TGTGCCAGCAGACCCCGACAGGGGTCGGACACTGAAGCTTTCTTT.